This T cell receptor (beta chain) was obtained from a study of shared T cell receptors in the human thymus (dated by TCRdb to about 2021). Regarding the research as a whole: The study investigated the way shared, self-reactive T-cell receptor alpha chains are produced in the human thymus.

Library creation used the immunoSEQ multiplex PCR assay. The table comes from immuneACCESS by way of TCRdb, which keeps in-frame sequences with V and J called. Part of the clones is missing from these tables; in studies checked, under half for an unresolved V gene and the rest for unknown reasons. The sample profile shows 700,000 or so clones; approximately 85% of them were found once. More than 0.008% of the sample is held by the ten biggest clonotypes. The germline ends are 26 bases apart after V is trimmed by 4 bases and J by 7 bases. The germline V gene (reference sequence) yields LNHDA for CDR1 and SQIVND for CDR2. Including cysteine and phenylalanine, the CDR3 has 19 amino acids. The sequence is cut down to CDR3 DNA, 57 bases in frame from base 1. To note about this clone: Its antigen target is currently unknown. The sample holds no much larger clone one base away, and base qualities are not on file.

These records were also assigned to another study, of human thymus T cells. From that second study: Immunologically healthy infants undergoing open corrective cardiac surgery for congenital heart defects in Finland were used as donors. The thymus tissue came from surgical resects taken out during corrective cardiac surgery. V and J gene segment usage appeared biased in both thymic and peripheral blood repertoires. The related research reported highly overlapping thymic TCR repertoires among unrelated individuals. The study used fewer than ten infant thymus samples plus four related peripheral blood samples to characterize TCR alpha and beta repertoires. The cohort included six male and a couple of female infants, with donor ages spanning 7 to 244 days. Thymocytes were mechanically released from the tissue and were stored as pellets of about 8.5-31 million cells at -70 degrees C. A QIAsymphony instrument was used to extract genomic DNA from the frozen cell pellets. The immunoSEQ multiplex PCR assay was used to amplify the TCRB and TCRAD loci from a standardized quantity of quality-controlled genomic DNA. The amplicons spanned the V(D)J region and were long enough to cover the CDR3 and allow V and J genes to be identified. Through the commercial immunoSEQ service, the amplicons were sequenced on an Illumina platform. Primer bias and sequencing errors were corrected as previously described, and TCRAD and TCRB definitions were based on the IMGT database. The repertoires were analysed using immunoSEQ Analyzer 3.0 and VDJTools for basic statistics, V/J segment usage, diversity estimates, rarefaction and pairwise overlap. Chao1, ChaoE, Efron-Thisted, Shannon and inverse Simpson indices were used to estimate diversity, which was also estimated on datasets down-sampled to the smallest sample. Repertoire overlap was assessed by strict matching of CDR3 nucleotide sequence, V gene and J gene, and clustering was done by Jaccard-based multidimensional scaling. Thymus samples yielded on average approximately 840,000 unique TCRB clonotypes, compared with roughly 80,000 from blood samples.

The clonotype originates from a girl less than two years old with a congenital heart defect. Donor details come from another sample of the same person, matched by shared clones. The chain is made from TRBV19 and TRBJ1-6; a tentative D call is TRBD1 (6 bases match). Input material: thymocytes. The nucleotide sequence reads TGTGCCAGTAGTACCTACCTCCCGACAGGAGACCTCAAAAATTCACCCCTCCACTTT. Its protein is CASSTYLPTGDLKNSPLHF.